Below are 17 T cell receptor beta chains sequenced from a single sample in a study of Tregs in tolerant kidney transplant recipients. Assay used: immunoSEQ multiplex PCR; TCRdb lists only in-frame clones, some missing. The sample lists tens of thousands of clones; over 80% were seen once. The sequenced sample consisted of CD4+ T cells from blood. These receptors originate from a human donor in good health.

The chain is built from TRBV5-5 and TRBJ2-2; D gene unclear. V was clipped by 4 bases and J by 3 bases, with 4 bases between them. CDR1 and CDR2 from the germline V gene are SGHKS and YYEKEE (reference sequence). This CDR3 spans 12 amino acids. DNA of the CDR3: TGTGCCAGCAGCCAAGACACCGGGGAGCTGTTTTTT. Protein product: CASSQDTGELFF.

The chain's CDR3 is CASSQTGREYYGYTF. The DNA of the CDR3 is TGTGCCAGCAGCCAGACGGGGAGGGAATACTATGGCTACACCTTC. The chain joins TRBV14 to TRBJ1-2, with unresolved D. V lost 3 bases, J lost 3 bases, and 14 bases lay in between. CDR1 SGHDN and CDR2 FVKESK come from the germline V gene. The CDR3 is made up of 15 amino acids.

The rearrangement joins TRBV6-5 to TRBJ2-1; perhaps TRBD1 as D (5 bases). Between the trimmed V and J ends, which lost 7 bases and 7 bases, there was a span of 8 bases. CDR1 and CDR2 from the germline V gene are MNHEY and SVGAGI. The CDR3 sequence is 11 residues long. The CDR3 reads CASKGVNEQFF. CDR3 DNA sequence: TGTGCCAGCAAAGGGGTGAATGAGCAGTTCTTC.

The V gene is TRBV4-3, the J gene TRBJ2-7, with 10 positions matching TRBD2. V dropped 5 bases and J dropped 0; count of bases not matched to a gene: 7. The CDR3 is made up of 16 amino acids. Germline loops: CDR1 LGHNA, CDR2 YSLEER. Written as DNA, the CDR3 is TGCGCCAGCAGCTCTTACATAGCGGGGGGCTCCTACGAGCAGTACTTC. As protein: CASSSYIAGGSYEQYF.

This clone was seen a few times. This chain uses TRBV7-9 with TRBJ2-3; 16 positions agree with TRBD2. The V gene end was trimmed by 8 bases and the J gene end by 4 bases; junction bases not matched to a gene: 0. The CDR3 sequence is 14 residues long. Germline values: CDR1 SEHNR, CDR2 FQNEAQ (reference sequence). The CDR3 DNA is TGTGCCAGCGGGACTAGCGGGGGGGCAGATACGCAGTATTTT. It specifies CASGTSGGADTQYF.

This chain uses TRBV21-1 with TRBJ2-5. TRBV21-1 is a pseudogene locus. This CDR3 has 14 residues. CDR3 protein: CASSREGGEETQYF. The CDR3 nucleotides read TGTGCCAGCAGCAGAGAGGGGGGTGAAGAGACCCAGTACTTC.

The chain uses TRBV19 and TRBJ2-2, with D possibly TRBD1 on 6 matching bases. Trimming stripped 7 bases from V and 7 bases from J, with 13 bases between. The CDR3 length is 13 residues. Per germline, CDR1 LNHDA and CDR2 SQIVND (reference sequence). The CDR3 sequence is CASKWTDSGELFF. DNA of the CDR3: TGTGCCAGTAAGTGGACAGATAGCGGGGAGCTGTTTTTT.

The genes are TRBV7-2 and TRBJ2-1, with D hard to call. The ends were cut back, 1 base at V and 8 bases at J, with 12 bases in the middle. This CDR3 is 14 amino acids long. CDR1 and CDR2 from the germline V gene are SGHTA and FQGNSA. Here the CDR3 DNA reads TGTGCCAGCAGCTTAGGTGGGGTGTTGGATGAGCAGTTCTTC. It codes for CASSLGGVLDEQFF.

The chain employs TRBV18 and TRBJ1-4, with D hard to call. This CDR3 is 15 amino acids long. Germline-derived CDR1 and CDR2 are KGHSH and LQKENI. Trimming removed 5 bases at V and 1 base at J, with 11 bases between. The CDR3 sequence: CASSGSFLTNEKLFF. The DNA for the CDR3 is TGTGCCAGCTCAGGCTCGTTCTTAACTAATGAAAAACTGTTTTTT. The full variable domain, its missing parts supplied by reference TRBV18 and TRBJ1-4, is NAGVMQNPRHLVRRRGQEARLRCSPMKGHSHVYWYRQLPEEGLKFMVYLQKENIIDESGMPKERFSAEFPKEGPSILRIQQVVRGDSAAYFCASSGSFLTNEKLFFGSGTQLSVL.

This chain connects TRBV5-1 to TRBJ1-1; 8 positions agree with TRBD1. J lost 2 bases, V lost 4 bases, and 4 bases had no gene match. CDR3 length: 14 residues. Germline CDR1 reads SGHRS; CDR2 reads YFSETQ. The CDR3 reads CASSVTGDNTEAFF. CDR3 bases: TGCGCCAGCAGCGTGACAGGGGACAACACTGAAGCTTTCTTT. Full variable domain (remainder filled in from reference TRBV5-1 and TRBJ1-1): KAGVTQTPRYLIKTRGQQVTLSCSPISGHRSVSWYQQTPGQGLQFLFEYFSETQRNKGNFPGRFSGRQFSNSRSEMNVSTLELGDSALYLCASSVTGDNTEAFFGQGTRLTVV.

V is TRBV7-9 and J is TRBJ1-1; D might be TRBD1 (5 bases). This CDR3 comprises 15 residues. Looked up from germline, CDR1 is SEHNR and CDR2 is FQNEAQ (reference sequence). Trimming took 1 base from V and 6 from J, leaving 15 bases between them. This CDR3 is CASSLGGPGDSEAFF. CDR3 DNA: TGTGCCAGCAGCTTAGGGGGACCCGGGGACTCTGAAGCTTTCTTT.

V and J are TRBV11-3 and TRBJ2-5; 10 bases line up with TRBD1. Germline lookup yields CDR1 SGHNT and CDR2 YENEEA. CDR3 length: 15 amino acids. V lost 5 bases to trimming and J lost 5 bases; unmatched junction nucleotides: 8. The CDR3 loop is CASSEGTGDRETQYF. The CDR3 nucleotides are TGTGCCAGCAGCGAGGGGACAGGGGATCGGGAGACCCAGTACTTC.

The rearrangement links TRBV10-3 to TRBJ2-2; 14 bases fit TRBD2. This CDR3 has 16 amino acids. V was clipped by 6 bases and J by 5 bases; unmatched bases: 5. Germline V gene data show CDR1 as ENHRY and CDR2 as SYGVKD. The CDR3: CAIRGTSGRGTGELFF. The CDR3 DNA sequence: TGTGCCATCAGGGGGACTAGCGGGAGAGGTACCGGGGAGCTGTTTTTT.

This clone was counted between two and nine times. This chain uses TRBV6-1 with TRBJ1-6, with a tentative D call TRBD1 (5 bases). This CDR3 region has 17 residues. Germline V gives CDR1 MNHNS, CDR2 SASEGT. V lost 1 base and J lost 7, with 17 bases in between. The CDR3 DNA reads TGTGCCAGCAGTGAAGTTGCAGGGAAGACCGCAAATTCACCCCTCCACTTT. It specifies CASSEVAGKTANSPLHF.

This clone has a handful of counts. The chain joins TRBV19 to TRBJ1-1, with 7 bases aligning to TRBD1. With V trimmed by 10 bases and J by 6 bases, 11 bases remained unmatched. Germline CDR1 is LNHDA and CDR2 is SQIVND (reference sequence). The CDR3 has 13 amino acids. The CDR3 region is CATATGKFPEAFF. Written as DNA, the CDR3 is TGTGCCACCGCGACAGGGAAATTTCCTGAAGCTTTCTTT.

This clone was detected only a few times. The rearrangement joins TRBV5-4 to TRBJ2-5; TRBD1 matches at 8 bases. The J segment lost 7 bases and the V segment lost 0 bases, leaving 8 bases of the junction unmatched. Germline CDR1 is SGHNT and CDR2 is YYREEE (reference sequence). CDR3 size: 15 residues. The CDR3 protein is CASSLGTGNVRTQYF. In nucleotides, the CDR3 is TGTGCCAGCAGCTTGGGGACAGGGAATGTTCGGACCCAGTACTTC. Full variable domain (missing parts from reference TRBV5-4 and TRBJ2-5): ETGVTQSPTHLIKTRGQQVTLRCSSQSGHNTVSWYQQALGQGPQFIFQYYREEENGRGNFPPRFSGLQFPNYSSELNVNALELDDSALYLCASSLGTGNVRTQYFGPGTRLLVL.

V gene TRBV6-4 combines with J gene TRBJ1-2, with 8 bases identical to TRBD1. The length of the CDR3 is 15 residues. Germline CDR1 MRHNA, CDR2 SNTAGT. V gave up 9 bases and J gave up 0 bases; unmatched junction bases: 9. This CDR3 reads CARRTGRGTNYGYTF. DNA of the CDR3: TGTGCCAGACGGACAGGGCGGGGAACTAACTATGGCTACACCTTC.